The 7 T cell receptor beta chains presented below share a single source sample, sequenced in a study of cytomegalovirus exposure and HLA in healthy donors. TCRdb keeps only in-frame clones here, not all; method: immunoSEQ multiplex PCR. The top ten clones hold around 0.69% of a sample with 80,000 or so clones, roughly 96% of them seen once. The specimen sequenced was PBMCs. These receptors came from a woman between 18 and 29 years old in good health and CMV-seronegative.

This clone was observed a few times. V and J are TRBV28 and TRBJ1-4; no reliable D call. V lost 8 bases and J 8 bases, leaving 9 bases between the germline ends. The CDR3 is 11 amino acids. The germline V gene has CDR1 MDHEN and CDR2 SYDVKM. The CDR3 is CASGPGEKLFF. Written as DNA, the CDR3 is TGTGCCAGCGGCCCCGGGGAAAAACTGTTTTTT.

The chain carries TRBV4-3 and TRBJ2-7, with D hard to call. This CDR3 region has 15 residues. Germline V gene data show CDR1 as LGHNA and CDR2 as YSLEER. Trimming removed 0 bases at V and 4 bases at J, with 13 bases between. CDR3 in amino acids: CASSQDATIIYEQYF. CDR3 coding DNA: TGCGCCAGCAGCCAAGATGCCACAATCATTTACGAGCAGTACTTC.

With regard to this clone: This CDR3 is also generated by other DNA sequences in the sample. The V call is TRBV4-1, the J call TRBJ2-3, with TRBD2 matching over 11 bases. Germline V CDR1 and CDR2: MGHRA, YSYEKL. The CDR3 length is 17 residues. Trimming at V came to 0 bases and at J to 0 bases, leaving 2 bases not matched to a gene. The CDR3: CASSQEWTSGSTDTQYF. The CDR3 DNA is TGCGCCAGCAGCCAAGAATGGACTAGCGGGAGCACAGATACGCAGTATTTT.

The chain recombines TRBV5-3 with TRBJ1-2, with unresolved D. TRBV5-3 is noted as an ORF with a role that remains uncertain. Trimming stripped 0 bases from V and 4 bases from J, with 7 bases between. The CDR3 extends over 13 amino acids. CDR3 loop: CARSLDRSYGYTF. In nucleotides, the CDR3 is TGTGCCAGAAGCTTGGACCGGAGCTATGGCTACACCTTC.

The V gene is TRBV28, the J gene TRBJ2-5; 8 bases fit TRBD1. The CDR3 spans 14 residues. Germline-derived CDR1 and CDR2 are MDHEN and SYDVKM. V lost 5 bases to trimming and J lost 4 bases; unmatched junction nucleotides: 6. Here the CDR3 DNA reads TGTGCCAGCAGTCCAGGGGGCCAGTTAGAGACCCAGTACTTC. Translating gives CASSPGGQLETQYF.

The chain has TRBV6-5 and TRBJ2-7; D is possibly TRBD1 (6 bases). Per germline, CDR1 MNHEY and CDR2 SVGAGI. The CDR3 length is 15 residues. V lost 6 bases and J lost 12, with 27 bases in between. This chain's CDR3 is CASRFPFGTSYEMYF. CDR3 bases: TGTGCCAGCAGATTTCCCTTCGGGACATCCTACGAGATGTACTTC.

To note about this clone: Other DNA sequences in the sample encode the same CDR3. The gene calls are TRBV7-8 and TRBJ2-7; D may be TRBD1 (6 bases). Trimming shortened V by 3 bases and J by 4 bases, and 19 bases separated the two germline ends. From germline, CDR1 is SGHVS and CDR2 FQNEAQ. The CDR3 is 16 residues long. The CDR3 protein is CASSLGAAGTAYEQYF. As DNA, the CDR3 is TGTGCCAGCAGCTTGGGGGCGGCAGGGACGGCATACGAGCAGTACTTC.